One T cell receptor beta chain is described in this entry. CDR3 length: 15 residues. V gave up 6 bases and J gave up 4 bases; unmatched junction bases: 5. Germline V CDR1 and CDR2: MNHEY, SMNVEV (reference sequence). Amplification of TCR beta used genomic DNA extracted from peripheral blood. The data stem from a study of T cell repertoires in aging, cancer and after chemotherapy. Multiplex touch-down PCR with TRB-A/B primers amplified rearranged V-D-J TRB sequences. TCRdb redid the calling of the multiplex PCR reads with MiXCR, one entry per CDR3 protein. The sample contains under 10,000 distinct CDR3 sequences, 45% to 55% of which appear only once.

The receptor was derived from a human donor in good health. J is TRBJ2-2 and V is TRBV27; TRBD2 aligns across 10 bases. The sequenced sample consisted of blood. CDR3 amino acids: CASRISGGLTGELFF. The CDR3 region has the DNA TGTGCCAGCAGGATTAGCGGGGGGCTCACCGGGGAGCTGTTTTTT.